This T cell receptor beta chain is drawn from a study of OX40 agonist ivuxolimab in advanced cancers. At the level of the study: A mean age of roughly 60 years, range roughly 23 to 79, was recorded, and roughly 83% were male.

Unmatched junction bases numbered 11, after V lost 2 bases and J lost 8 bases. The CDR3 is 15 residues long. Looked up from germline, CDR1 is SGHNT and CDR2 is YYREEE (reference sequence). Clones were sequenced by immunoSEQ multiplex PCR, and TCRdb holds only the in-frame ones, with some missing. The sample includes tens of thousands of clones, about 88% of them seen just once. The genes are TRBV5-4 and TRBJ2-3; 7 positions agree with TRBD2. This sequence originates from an adult with an advanced solid tumor such as melanoma, head and neck, liver or kidney cancer. The sequencing used CD4+ or CD8+ T cells sorted from blood, collected in a trial of the OX40 agonist ivuxolimab. CDR3 amino acids: CASSFDQRGAVTQYF. For the CDR3, the DNA is TGTGCCAGCAGCTTTGACCAGCGGGGAGCGGTTACGCAGTATTTT.